A selection of T cell receptor beta chains follows, all from one sample in a study of CD8 T cells in ankylosing spondylitis. One entry per CDR3 protein results from TCRdb running MiXCR on the 5' RACE reads. The table lists 500,000 or so distinct CDR3 sequences, about 5.4% of them singletons. Specimen: blood, either unsorted or a sorted T cell fraction (not recorded which). These receptors all stem from a male donor with ankylosing spondylitis. Each CDR3 is given with its conserved first and last residue. The order of the fields is clone size, V gene, D gene, J gene, CDR3 DNA, CDR3 protein. D genes are given only for firm matches. Expanded clones are given a class, and other clones once, few, many or no size at all.

clone_size: many
v_call: TRBV15
d_call: TRBD1
j_call: TRBJ1-6
cdr3_nt: TGTGCCACCAGCAGGACAGGGGATTCACCCCTCCACTTT
cdr3_aa: CATSRTGDSPLHF

clone_size: many
v_call: TRBV9
d_call: .
j_call: TRBJ1-5
cdr3_nt: TGTGCCAGCAGCGTATATGACGGCGGGAGGAGTGATCAGCCCCAGCATTTT
cdr3_aa: CASSVYDGGRSDQPQHF

clone_size: many
v_call: TRBV15
d_call: .
j_call: TRBJ2-2
cdr3_nt: TGTGCCACCAGCAGAGCCCGGTTGAGGGCCGGGGAGCTGTTTTTT
cdr3_aa: CATSRARLRAGELFF

clone_size: many
v_call: TRBV5-1
d_call: TRBD1
j_call: TRBJ1-2
cdr3_nt: TGCGCCAGCAGCGTGGGGACAGAATCCTATGGCTACACCTTC
cdr3_aa: CASSVGTESYGYTF

clone_size: few
v_call: TRBV20-1
d_call: .
j_call: TRBJ2-7
cdr3_nt: TGCAGTGCTCCCCTCGGAGGACTGGGGGAGCAGTACTTC
cdr3_aa: CSAPLGGLGEQYF

clone_size: .
v_call: TRBV7-9
d_call: .
j_call: TRBJ2-6
cdr3_nt: TGTGCCAGCAGCGTCGCTTGGGGTCCTGGGGCCAACGTCCTGACTTTC
cdr3_aa: CASSVAWGPGANVLTF

clone_size: many
v_call: TRBV20-1
d_call: .
j_call: TRBJ1-1
cdr3_nt: TGCAGTGCCGCATCCGGGAATCGCGGCACTGAAGCTTTCTTT
cdr3_aa: CSAASGNRGTEAFF

clone_size: many
v_call: TRBV7-7
d_call: .
j_call: TRBJ1-1
cdr3_nt: TGTGCTAGCAGCCAGACCCTGCGGACTGAAGCTTTCTTT
cdr3_aa: CASSQTLRTEAFF

clone_size: many
v_call: TRBV11-1
d_call: TRBD1
j_call: TRBJ2-7
cdr3_nt: TGTGCCAGCAGCACAAACCTTTTCACGGGACAGGGGAAGTACGAGCAGTACTTC
cdr3_aa: CASSTNLFTGQGKYEQYF

clone_size: many
v_call: TRBV29-1
d_call: .
j_call: TRBJ2-7
cdr3_nt: TGCAGCGTTGTTCGGACAAGCGGCGAGCAGTACTTC
cdr3_aa: CSVVRTSGEQYF

clone_size: many
v_call: TRBV27
d_call: .
j_call: TRBJ1-1
cdr3_nt: TGTGCCAGCAGTTTATTAGGGACACCAAACACTGAAGCTTTCTTT
cdr3_aa: CASSLLGTPNTEAFF

clone_size: .
v_call: TRBV20-1
d_call: TRBD2
j_call: TRBJ2-7
cdr3_nt: TGCAGTGCTAATCCCGGGGGACTAGCAACTTACGAGCAGTACTTC
cdr3_aa: CSANPGGLATYEQYF

clone_size: many
v_call: TRBV5-1
d_call: TRBD2
j_call: TRBJ2-1
cdr3_nt: TGCGCCAGCAGCTTGGGTGGACTAGCGGGTTCCTACAATGAGCAGTTCTTC
cdr3_aa: CASSLGGLAGSYNEQFF

clone_size: .
v_call: TRBV4-3
d_call: .
j_call: TRBJ1-5
cdr3_nt: TGCGCCAGCAGCCAGCGGGAAAATCAGCCCCAGCATTTT
cdr3_aa: CASSQRENQPQHF

clone_size: many
v_call: TRBV7-9
d_call: .
j_call: TRBJ2-6
cdr3_nt: TGTGCCAGCAGCTTAGCGGGGCCTGGGGCCAACGTCCTGACTTTC
cdr3_aa: CASSLAGPGANVLTF

clone_size: many
v_call: TRBV20-1
d_call: TRBD2
j_call: TRBJ2-5
cdr3_nt: TGCAGTGCTAGAATCTTTGGGAGCGGGGCATTAGAGGCCCAGTACTTC
cdr3_aa: CSARIFGSGALEAQYF

clone_size: many
v_call: TRBV9
d_call: .
j_call: TRBJ2-7
cdr3_nt: TGTGCCAGCAGCGTAGAAGCAACAGGCGCCTACGAGCAGTACTTC
cdr3_aa: CASSVEATGAYEQYF

clone_size: many
v_call: TRBV9
d_call: TRBD1
j_call: TRBJ2-2
cdr3_nt: TGTGCCAGCAGCCCGGACAGGTCGACCGGGGAGCTGTTTTTT
cdr3_aa: CASSPDRSTGELFF

clone_size: many
v_call: TRBV10-3
d_call: TRBD2
j_call: TRBJ2-3
cdr3_nt: TGTGCCATCGCGGGAGGCAGGGACGGAGATACGCAGTATTTT
cdr3_aa: CAIAGGRDGDTQYF

clone_size: many
v_call: TRBV29-1
d_call: .
j_call: TRBJ2-2
cdr3_nt: TGCAGCGTTGTGCCCGACACCGGGGAGCTGTTTTTT
cdr3_aa: CSVVPDTGELFF

clone_size: .
v_call: TRBV20-1
d_call: TRBD1
j_call: TRBJ1-3
cdr3_nt: TGCAGTGCGGGGACAGGGGGAGAAAACACCATATATTTT
cdr3_aa: CSAGTGGENTIYF

clone_size: .
v_call: TRBV7-9
d_call: .
j_call: TRBJ2-4
cdr3_nt: TGTGCCAGCAGCTTTTCAGGGAGGAGCATTCAGTACTTC
cdr3_aa: CASSFSGRSIQYF

clone_size: many
v_call: TRBV12-3/TRBV12-4
d_call: .
j_call: TRBJ2-7
cdr3_nt: TGTGCCAGCAGTTTAGGACGGGCCAGCTCCTACGAGCAGTACTTC
cdr3_aa: CASSLGRASSYEQYF

clone_size: many
v_call: TRBV20-1
d_call: .
j_call: TRBJ1-1
cdr3_nt: TGCAGTGCTAGAGATCGAAGGAACACTGAAGCTTTCTTT
cdr3_aa: CSARDRRNTEAFF

clone_size: many
v_call: TRBV24-1
d_call: TRBD1
j_call: TRBJ2-5
cdr3_nt: TGTGCCACCAGTGACCCCGGACAGGGGGGACGGGAGACCCAGTACTTC
cdr3_aa: CATSDPGQGGRETQYF

clone_size: many
v_call: TRBV7-9
d_call: .
j_call: TRBJ1-6
cdr3_nt: TGTGCCAGCAGCTCGGACAGATTGGATTCACCCCTCCACTTT
cdr3_aa: CASSSDRLDSPLHF

clone_size: many
v_call: TRBV5-1
d_call: TRBD2
j_call: TRBJ2-7
cdr3_nt: TGCGCCAGCAGCTCGGGCACAGCGGGGTCCTACAACGAGCAGTACTTC
cdr3_aa: CASSSGTAGSYNEQYF

clone_size: .
v_call: TRBV6-5
d_call: .
j_call: TRBJ1-5
cdr3_nt: TGTGCCAGCAGTTACATTGCCGAGTTAGGAGGCAATCAGCCCCAGCATTTT
cdr3_aa: CASSYIAELGGNQPQHF

clone_size: .
v_call: TRBV11-2
d_call: .
j_call: TRBJ1-1
cdr3_nt: TGTGCCAGTTCCCGGTTGGCAGGGAGGTACACTGAAGCTTTCTTT
cdr3_aa: CASSRLAGRYTEAFF

clone_size: few
v_call: TRBV4-1
d_call: .
j_call: TRBJ2-3
cdr3_nt: TGCGCCAGCAGCGTGACGGGTGCGGGAGATACGCAGTATTTT
cdr3_aa: CASSVTGAGDTQYF

clone_size: many
v_call: TRBV7-9
d_call: TRBD2
j_call: TRBJ2-1
cdr3_nt: TGTGCCAGCAGCTTAATAGGACTAGTACTTGAGCAGTTCTTC
cdr3_aa: CASSLIGLVLEQFF

clone_size: many
v_call: TRBV5-1
d_call: .
j_call: TRBJ2-4
cdr3_nt: TGCGCCAGCAGCTTGGTTACAGGAGAGGTGTCTCGGTACTTC
cdr3_aa: CASSLVTGEVSRYF

clone_size: few
v_call: TRBV27
d_call: TRBD1
j_call: TRBJ2-2
cdr3_nt: TGTGCCAGCAGTTCTTCCGGGACAGCGGCCGGGGAGCTGTTTTTT
cdr3_aa: CASSSSGTAAGELFF

clone_size: many
v_call: TRBV24-1
d_call: .
j_call: TRBJ2-3
cdr3_nt: TGTGCCACCGTTAAGGGGGATACGCAGTATTTT
cdr3_aa: CATVKGDTQYF

clone_size: few
v_call: TRBV9
d_call: .
j_call: TRBJ1-1
cdr3_nt: TGTGCCAGCAGCCCCCGGGGAAGTGAAGCTTTCTTT
cdr3_aa: CASSPRGSEAFF

clone_size: many
v_call: TRBV5-1
d_call: TRBD1
j_call: TRBJ2-5
cdr3_nt: TGCGCCAGCCGTTACTTGACGGGACAGCAAGAGACCCAGTACTTC
cdr3_aa: CASRYLTGQQETQYF

clone_size: many
v_call: TRBV6-2/TRBV6-3
d_call: .
j_call: TRBJ2-7
cdr3_nt: TGTGCCAGCAGTTACTCCTACCCGGGCCTAAGCTACGAGCAGTACTTC
cdr3_aa: CASSYSYPGLSYEQYF

clone_size: .
v_call: TRBV25-1
d_call: .
j_call: TRBJ2-7
cdr3_nt: TGTGCCAGCAGTGACTGGTACGAGCAGTACTTC
cdr3_aa: CASSDWYEQYF

clone_size: many
v_call: TRBV5-1
d_call: .
j_call: TRBJ2-3
cdr3_nt: TGCGCCAGCAGCTTGGGGGCGTTACGGAGTAGCGCAGATACGCAGTATTTT
cdr3_aa: CASSLGALRSSADTQYF

clone_size: many
v_call: TRBV27
d_call: .
j_call: TRBJ1-4
cdr3_nt: TGTGCCAGCAGTCCCCGGGGCCTGAATGAAAAACTGTTTTTT
cdr3_aa: CASSPRGLNEKLFF

clone_size: few
v_call: TRBV20-1
d_call: TRBD1
j_call: TRBJ1-6
cdr3_nt: TGCAGTGCCCCGGGACAGGGGTTTTCACCCCTCCACTTT
cdr3_aa: CSAPGQGFSPLHF

clone_size: many
v_call: TRBV20-1
d_call: .
j_call: TRBJ2-7
cdr3_nt: TGCAGTGCCGCACCCCAAAGGGGGAGCTCCTACGAGCAGTACTTC
cdr3_aa: CSAAPQRGSSYEQYF

clone_size: few
v_call: TRBV24-1
d_call: .
j_call: TRBJ2-3
cdr3_nt: TGTGCCACCAGTGATTTAGGGGGGCTAAGCACAGATACGCAGTATTTT
cdr3_aa: CATSDLGGLSTDTQYF

clone_size: many
v_call: TRBV28
d_call: .
j_call: TRBJ2-4
cdr3_nt: TGTGCCAGCATCAGTAGGAAGGCCAAAAACATTCAGTACTTC
cdr3_aa: CASISRKAKNIQYF

clone_size: many
v_call: TRBV7-2
d_call: .
j_call: TRBJ2-7
cdr3_nt: TGTGCCAGCAGCAAAGTAGGGGAAGCGAACCTTTACGAGCAGTACTTC
cdr3_aa: CASSKVGEANLYEQYF

clone_size: many
v_call: TRBV5-5
d_call: .
j_call: TRBJ2-7
cdr3_nt: TGTGCCAGCAGCCCGGGGACAATAAACCCCTACGAGCAGTACTTC
cdr3_aa: CASSPGTINPYEQYF

clone_size: few
v_call: TRBV7-2
d_call: TRBD1
j_call: TRBJ2-6
cdr3_nt: TGTGCCAGCAGCTTAACCGGGACAGGAAATGCCAACGTCCTGACTTTC
cdr3_aa: CASSLTGTGNANVLTF

clone_size: many
v_call: TRBV24-1
d_call: .
j_call: TRBJ2-1
cdr3_nt: TGTGCCACCAGTGGAGACGGGACCGAGTACAATGAGCAGTTCTTC
cdr3_aa: CATSGDGTEYNEQFF

clone_size: many
v_call: TRBV4-3
d_call: .
j_call: TRBJ2-1
cdr3_nt: TGCGCCAGCAGCTACAAGATAGTAGGTGGGACACTATACGAATACAATGAGCAGTTCTTC
cdr3_aa: CASSYKIVGGTLYEYNEQFF